Reported below is one TCR beta chain. What it binds is unknown. This CDR3 spans 10 amino acids. Trimming stripped 5 bases from V and 4 bases from J, with 2 bases between. CDR1 and CDR2 from the germline V gene are SGHTA and FQGTGA. These data are taken from a study of PD-1 blockade in mismatch repair-deficient tumors. Study at large: Patients had approximately 11 mismatch repair-deficient cancer types, all previously treated and progressing.

PCR or immunohistochemistry showed mismatch repair deficiency in every enrolled patient. The study's findings and limits: Rapid post-treatment expansion, then contraction, generally preceding radiologic response, marked tumor-resident clones.

This table comes from immunoSEQ multiplex PCR, and its TCRdb copy is limited to in-frame clones, with some not included. The sample has 30,000 to 45,000 clones; about 85% are singletons. The sequenced sample was peripheral blood, obtained approximately 1.5 years after starting pembrolizumab. The receptor was derived from an adult with mismatch repair-deficient cancer. The genes are TRBV7-3 and TRBJ1-2, with D uncertain. Here the CDR3 DNA reads TGTGCCAGCAGCCTCTATGGCTACACCTTC. This translates into CASSLYGYTF.